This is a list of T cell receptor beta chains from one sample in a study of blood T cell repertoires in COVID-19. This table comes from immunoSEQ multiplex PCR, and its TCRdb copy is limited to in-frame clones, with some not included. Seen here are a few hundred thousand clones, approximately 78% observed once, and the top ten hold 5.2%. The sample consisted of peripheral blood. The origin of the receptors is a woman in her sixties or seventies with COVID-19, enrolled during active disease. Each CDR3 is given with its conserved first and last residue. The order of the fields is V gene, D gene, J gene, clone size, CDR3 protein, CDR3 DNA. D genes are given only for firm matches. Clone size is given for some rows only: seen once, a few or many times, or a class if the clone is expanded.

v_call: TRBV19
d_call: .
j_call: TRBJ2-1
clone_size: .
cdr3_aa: CASRGTISGEQFF
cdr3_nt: TGTGCCAGTAGGGGTACTATATCGGGTGAGCAGTTCTTC

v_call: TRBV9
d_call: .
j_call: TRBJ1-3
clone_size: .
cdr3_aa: CASSLTGELYF
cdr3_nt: TGTGCCAGCAGCCTTACGGGAGAATTATATTTT

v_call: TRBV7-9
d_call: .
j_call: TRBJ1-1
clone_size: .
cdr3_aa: CASSRSGAETEAFF
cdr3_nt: TGTGCCAGCAGCCGTTCGGGAGCCGAGACTGAAGCTTTCTTT

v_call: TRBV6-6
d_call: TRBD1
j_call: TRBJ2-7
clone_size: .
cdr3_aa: CASIGRQGGYEQYF
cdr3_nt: TGTGCCAGCATTGGAAGACAGGGGGGTTACGAGCAGTACTTC

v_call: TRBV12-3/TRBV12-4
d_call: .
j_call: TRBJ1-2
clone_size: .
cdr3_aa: CASSLGQNYGYTF
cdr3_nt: TGTGCCAGCAGTCTTGGACAGAACTATGGCTACACCTTC

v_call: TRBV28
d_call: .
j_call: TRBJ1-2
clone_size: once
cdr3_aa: CASSPPGGFGYGYTF
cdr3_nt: TGTGCCAGCAGTCCCCCGGGGGGGTTTGGGTATGGCTACACCTTC

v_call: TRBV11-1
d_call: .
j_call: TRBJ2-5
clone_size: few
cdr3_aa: CASSPRVGREETQYF
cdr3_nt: TGTGCCAGCAGCCCTCGGGTAGGCAGGGAAGAGACCCAGTACTTC

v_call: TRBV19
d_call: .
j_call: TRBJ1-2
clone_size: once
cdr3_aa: CASSISVGYTF
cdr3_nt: TGTGCCAGTAGTATCTCTGTTGGCTACACCTTC

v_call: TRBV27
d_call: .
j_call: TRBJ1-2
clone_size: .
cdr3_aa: CASSKTPANYGYTF
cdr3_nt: TGTGCCAGCAGTAAAACCCCAGCTAACTATGGCTACACCTTC

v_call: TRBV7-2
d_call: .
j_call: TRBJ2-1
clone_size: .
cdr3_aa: CASSLRGNNEQFF
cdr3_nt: TGTGCCAGCAGCTTACGCGGGAATAATGAGCAGTTCTTC

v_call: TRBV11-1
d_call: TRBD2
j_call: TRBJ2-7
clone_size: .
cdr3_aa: CASRPKRGVGEQYF
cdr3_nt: TGTGCCAGCAGACCAAAGCGGGGGGTCGGCGAGCAGTACTTC

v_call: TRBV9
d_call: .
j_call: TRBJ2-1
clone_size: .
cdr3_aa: CASSVSVGGYNEQFF
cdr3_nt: TGTGCCAGCAGCGTATCCGTAGGGGGCTACAATGAGCAGTTCTTC

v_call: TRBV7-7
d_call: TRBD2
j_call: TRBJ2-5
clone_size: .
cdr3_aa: CASSLASGRGETQYF
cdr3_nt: TGTGCCAGCAGCTTGGCTAGCGGGAGAGGAGAGACCCAGTACTTC

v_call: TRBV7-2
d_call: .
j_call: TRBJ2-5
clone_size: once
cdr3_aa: CASSLYRGNQETQYF
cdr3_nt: TGTGCCAGCAGCTTATACCGGGGGAACCAAGAGACCCAGTACTTC

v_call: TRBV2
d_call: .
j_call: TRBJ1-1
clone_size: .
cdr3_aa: CASSVYTEAFF
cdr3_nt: TGTGCCAGCAGTGTCTACACTGAAGCTTTCTTT

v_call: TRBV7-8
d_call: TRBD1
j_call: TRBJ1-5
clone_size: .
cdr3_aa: CASSQDRGSNQPQHF
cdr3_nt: TGTGCCAGCAGCCAAGACAGGGGTAGCAATCAGCCCCAGCATTTT

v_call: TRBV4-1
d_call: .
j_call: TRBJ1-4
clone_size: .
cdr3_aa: CASSQDTPGGRTNEKLFF
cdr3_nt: TGCGCCAGCAGCCAAGACACCCCGGGAGGGAGAACTAATGAAAAACTGTTTTTT

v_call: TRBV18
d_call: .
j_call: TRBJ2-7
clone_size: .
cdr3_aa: CASSPKDNSYEQYF
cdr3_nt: TGTGCCAGCTCACCAAAGGACAACTCCTACGAGCAGTACTTC

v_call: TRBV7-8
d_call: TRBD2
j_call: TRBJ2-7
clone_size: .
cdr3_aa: CASSSGGNQRSYF
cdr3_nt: TGTGCCAGCAGCTCCGGGGGGAATCAACGGTCGTACTTC

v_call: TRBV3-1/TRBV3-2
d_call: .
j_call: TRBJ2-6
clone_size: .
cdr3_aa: CASSQYFVRASGANVLTF
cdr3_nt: TGTGCCAGCAGCCAATATTTCGTGAGGGCCTCTGGGGCCAACGTCCTGACTTTC

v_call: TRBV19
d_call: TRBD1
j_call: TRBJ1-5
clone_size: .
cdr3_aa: CASSGTNYRGRIKQPQHF
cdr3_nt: TGTGCCAGTAGTGGGACAAATTACAGGGGGCGCATCAAACAGCCCCAGCATTTT

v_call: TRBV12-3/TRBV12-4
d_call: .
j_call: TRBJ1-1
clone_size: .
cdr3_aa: CASLRQVNTEAFF
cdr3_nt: TGTGCCAGTTTACGACAGGTGAACACTGAAGCTTTCTTT

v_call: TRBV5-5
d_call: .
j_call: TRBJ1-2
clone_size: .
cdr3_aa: CASSPLGHGVSGYTF
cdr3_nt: TGTGCCAGCAGCCCGCTGGGACATGGCGTAAGCGGCTACACCTTC

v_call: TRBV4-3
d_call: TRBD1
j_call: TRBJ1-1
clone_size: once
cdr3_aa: CASSQEYLDRVGAEAFF
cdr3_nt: TGCGCCAGCAGCCAAGAGTACCTGGACAGGGTCGGGGCTGAAGCTTTCTTT

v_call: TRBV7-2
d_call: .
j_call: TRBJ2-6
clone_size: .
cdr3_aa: CASSPGSGANVLTF
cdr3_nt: TGTGCCAGCAGCCCAGGCTCTGGGGCCAACGTCCTGACTTTC